This T cell receptor beta chain was observed in a study of T cells in Graves' hyperthyroidism and ophthalmopathy. The sample holds a few counts of this clonotype. The junction differs from germline at one of its ends, possibly a read error. CDR3 size: 14 residues. Germline CDR1 is LNHDA and CDR2 is SQIVND (reference sequence). Researchers took RNA transcripts and amplified the TCR beta CDR3 regions from them. HTBI primers were the set used in a first-round RT-PCR of the TCR CDR3. TCRdb re-analysed the multiplex PCR reads in MiXCR, keeping a single row per CDR3 protein. The data contain a few hundred thousand distinct CDR3 sequences, approximately 20% of them singletons. Graves' hyperthyroidism qualified as stable when ophthalmopathy did not progress within 18 months. Hyperthyroidism in the patients, aged 18 to 65, was newly diagnosed and under 2 months in duration. Patients were excluded because of uncontrolled infection, other autoimmune disease, pregnancy or lactation. Using 9.5 to 10 ml of fresh peripheral blood, PBMCs were prepared.

Sequenced input: blood. The chain joins TRBV19 to TRBJ1-4; D remains ambiguous. The TCR originated in a man in his forties or fifties with Graves' hyperthyroidism. DNA of the CDR3: TGTGCCAGTACCTCAACACCCACTAATGAAAAACTGTGTTTT. Encoded protein: CASTSTPTNEKLCF.